This is a list of T cell receptor beta chains from one sample in a study of beta chain features in type 1 diabetes. Libraries were prepared by immunoSEQ multiplex PCR; TCRdb keeps only in-frame clonotypes and omits some of them. The sample records approximately 270,000 clones, roughly an eighth being singletons. The sample comprised naive CD4+ T cells from blood. Receptors were obtained from a man in his thirties or forties with type 1 diabetes. Each CDR3 is given with its conserved first and last residue. Each record gives: J gene, clone size, D gene, V gene, CDR3 DNA, CDR3 protein. D genes are given only for firm matches. Part of the rows lack a size; the others show once, few, many or a class for expanded clones.

J: TRBJ2-7
size: .
D: .
V: TRBV9
DNA: TGTGCCAGCAGCCCCGACTGGGAGTACGAGCAGTACTTC
CDR3: CASSPDWEYEQYF

J: TRBJ2-5
size: few
D: .
V: TRBV28
DNA: TGTGCCAGCAGTTCCGGGGGTCGAGAGACCCAGTACTTC
CDR3: CASSSGGRETQYF

J: TRBJ2-5
size: .
D: .
V: TRBV27
DNA: TGTGCCAGCAGTTCTTGGACTGACCAAGAGACCCAGTACTTC
CDR3: CASSSWTDQETQYF

J: TRBJ2-6
size: .
D: TRBD2
V: TRBV15
DNA: TGTGCCACCAGCCTCGGGGGGGGCTCTGGGGCCAACGTCCTGACTTTC
CDR3: CATSLGGGSGANVLTF

J: TRBJ2-1
size: .
D: TRBD1
V: TRBV5-4
DNA: TGTGCCAGCAGCCTCGGAGGGGCCAGGGGGCATAATGAGCAGTTCTTC
CDR3: CASSLGGARGHNEQFF

J: TRBJ2-7
size: few
D: .
V: TRBV7-3
DNA: TGTGCCAGCAGCTTATCCCCAGGGGGGATCAACGAGCAGTACTTC
CDR3: CASSLSPGGINEQYF

J: TRBJ2-1
size: .
D: TRBD2
V: TRBV7-3
DNA: TGTGCCAGCTCGGGACTAGCGGGACAACAGCAGTTCTTC
CDR3: CASSGLAGQQQFF

J: TRBJ1-5
size: .
D: .
V: TRBV2
DNA: TGTGCCAGCAGTGGCCCAGGGCAATATCAGCCCCAGCATTTT
CDR3: CASSGPGQYQPQHF

J: TRBJ2-7
size: .
D: .
V: TRBV6-5
DNA: TGTGCCAGCAGCCCCCAAGCGTCGGGGTACGAGCAGTACTTC
CDR3: CASSPQASGYEQYF

J: TRBJ2-1
size: few
D: .
V: TRBV2
DNA: TGTGCCAGCAGTGAAGCGGGAGCGGGTGAGCAGTTCTTC
CDR3: CASSEAGAGEQFF

J: TRBJ2-3
size: .
D: .
V: TRBV7-9
DNA: TGTGCCAGCAGCTTAGAGCAGGCCCAAGATACGCAGTATTTT
CDR3: CASSLEQAQDTQYF

J: TRBJ1-5
size: few
D: TRBD1
V: TRBV7-2
DNA: TGTGCCAGCAGGGTAAGGACAGGGAGTCAGCCCCAGCATTTT
CDR3: CASRVRTGSQPQHF

J: TRBJ1-2
size: few
D: TRBD1
V: TRBV18
DNA: TGTGCCAGCTCAAATCGTCAGGGGGAGCATGGCTACACCTTC
CDR3: CASSNRQGEHGYTF

J: TRBJ1-1
size: .
D: .
V: TRBV18
DNA: TGTGCCAGCTCACCAATGGCGTCGGAGTATGAAGCTTTCTTT
CDR3: CASSPMASEYEAFF

J: TRBJ2-2
size: .
D: TRBD2
V: TRBV28
DNA: TGTGCCAGCAGCCCGCTCCGACTAGCGGGAGGGCCGGGTAGGACCGGGGAGCTGTTTTTT
CDR3: CASSPLRLAGGPGRTGELFF

J: TRBJ1-2
size: .
D: TRBD1
V: TRBV6-5
DNA: TGTGCCAGCAGGGGACAGTTGATCTATGGCTACACCTTC
CDR3: CASRGQLIYGYTF

J: TRBJ2-5
size: .
D: TRBD2
V: TRBV4-1
DNA: TGCGCCAGCAGCCAAGGACTAGCCAGAGAGACCCAGTACTTC
CDR3: CASSQGLARETQYF

J: TRBJ2-7
size: .
D: TRBD1
V: TRBV5-1
DNA: TGCGCCAGCAGAAGGTCAGGGACAGACTTCTACGAGCAGTACTTC
CDR3: CASRRSGTDFYEQYF

J: TRBJ2-5
size: few
D: .
V: TRBV28
DNA: TGTGCCAGCAGCCCGGACTCCGACTTAGGGACCCAGTACTTC
CDR3: CASSPDSDLGTQYF

J: TRBJ2-7
size: .
D: TRBD2
V: TRBV2
DNA: TGTGCCGGCAGCCTTAGCGGGTCATCCCTCTTAAGCTCCTACGAGCAGTACTTC
CDR3: CAGSLSGSSLLSSYEQYF

J: TRBJ2-7
size: few
D: .
V: TRBV11-1
DNA: TGTGCCAGCAGCTCCAGGACAGCCTCTTGGGAGCAGTACTTC
CDR3: CASSSRTASWEQYF

J: TRBJ2-7
size: .
D: TRBD1
V: TRBV5-1
DNA: TGCGCCAGCAGTCGCGGACAGGGGACCTACGAGCAGTACTTC
CDR3: CASSRGQGTYEQYF

J: TRBJ2-1
size: .
D: TRBD2
V: TRBV9
DNA: TGTGCCAGCAGCACGACTAGCGTCTCCTACAATGAGCAGTTCTTC
CDR3: CASSTTSVSYNEQFF

J: TRBJ2-4
size: few
D: TRBD1
V: TRBV5-6
DNA: TGTGCCAGCAGCTTGGGGGGGACAGGAGCCCCACAGTACTTC
CDR3: CASSLGGTGAPQYF

J: TRBJ1-2
size: .
D: TRBD1
V: TRBV6-4
DNA: TGTGCCAGCAGTGACGGGACAGGAGCCTACTATGGCTACACCTTC
CDR3: CASSDGTGAYYGYTF

J: TRBJ2-3
size: few
D: TRBD1
V: TRBV10-3
DNA: TGTGCCATCAGAGTGGGACAGGGGACAGATACGCAGTATTTT
CDR3: CAIRVGQGTDTQYF

J: TRBJ1-2
size: .
D: .
V: TRBV18
DNA: TGTGCCAGCTCACCACAGGGGCCTCTTCCGCCTTCCTATGGCTACACCTTC
CDR3: CASSPQGPLPPSYGYTF

J: TRBJ2-5
size: .
D: TRBD1
V: TRBV28
DNA: TGTGCCAGCAGTTTTGGACAGGCCCAAGAGACCCAGTACTTC
CDR3: CASSFGQAQETQYF

J: TRBJ2-1
size: .
D: TRBD2
V: TRBV7-3
DNA: TGTGCCAGCAGCCCCCGAGCGGGAAACAATGAGCAGTTCTTC
CDR3: CASSPRAGNNEQFF

J: TRBJ1-2
size: .
D: .
V: TRBV19
DNA: TGTGCCAGTACCCAACGGAGGCCGCGCGACTATGGCTACACCTTC
CDR3: CASTQRRPRDYGYTF

J: TRBJ2-5
size: .
D: .
V: TRBV11-2
DNA: TGTGCCAGCAGCTATAGATTGGGGAGCGGCCCTTGGGCCCAGTACTTC
CDR3: CASSYRLGSGPWAQYF

J: TRBJ1-5
size: .
D: TRBD1
V: TRBV6-1
DNA: TGTGCCAGCGGACGGGACAGGGGTCAGCCCCAGCATTTT
CDR3: CASGRDRGQPQHF

J: TRBJ2-3
size: .
D: TRBD2
V: TRBV5-1
DNA: TGCGCCAGCGGGGGACTATCGACAGATACGCAGTATTTT
CDR3: CASGGLSTDTQYF

J: TRBJ1-1
size: .
D: TRBD1
V: TRBV2
DNA: TGTGCCAGCATTATACAGGGGGGGACTGAAGCTTTCTTT
CDR3: CASIIQGGTEAFF

J: TRBJ2-7
size: .
D: .
V: TRBV18
DNA: TGTGCCAGCTCACCATTACGGAGCTCCTACGAGCAGTACTTC
CDR3: CASSPLRSSYEQYF

J: TRBJ2-7
size: .
D: .
V: TRBV4-3
DNA: TGCGCCAGCAGCCCACGGGTCGGAGACCTCTACGAGCAGTACTTC
CDR3: CASSPRVGDLYEQYF

J: TRBJ2-5
size: few
D: TRBD2
V: TRBV7-9
DNA: TGTGCCAGCACCCTAGGGACTAGGCAGGAGACCCAGTACTTC
CDR3: CASTLGTRQETQYF

J: TRBJ2-5
size: few
D: TRBD2
V: TRBV7-2
DNA: TGTGCCAGCAGCCTCCGCCCCGGCGGGAGGGGAGAGACCCAGTACTTC
CDR3: CASSLRPGGRGETQYF

J: TRBJ2-3
size: .
D: TRBD2
V: TRBV7-9
DNA: TGTGCCAGCAGGAATCGAGCGGGAGCCACAGATACGCAGTATTTT
CDR3: CASRNRAGATDTQYF

J: TRBJ2-7
size: .
D: .
V: TRBV4-3
DNA: TGCGCCAGCAGCCAAGATTTGGGGGCGGACGACACCTACGAGCAGTACTTC
CDR3: CASSQDLGADDTYEQYF

J: TRBJ2-3
size: .
D: TRBD2
V: TRBV28
DNA: TGTGCCAGCAGTTCGACTAGCCCGCCAGATACGCAGTATTTT
CDR3: CASSSTSPPDTQYF

J: TRBJ2-3
size: .
D: .
V: TRBV13
DNA: TGTGCCAGCAGCTGGAGACAGGCGCATACATCGGATACGCAGTATTTT
CDR3: CASSWRQAHTSDTQYF

J: TRBJ2-3
size: few
D: .
V: TRBV9
DNA: TGTGCCAGCAGCGTAGACCAGAGCACAGATACGCAGTATTTT
CDR3: CASSVDQSTDTQYF

J: TRBJ1-2
size: .
D: .
V: TRBV2
DNA: TGTGCCAGCAGGGACGGACAATTCTATGGCTACACCTTC
CDR3: CASRDGQFYGYTF

J: TRBJ2-3
size: .
D: .
V: TRBV30
DNA: TGTGCCTGGAACATTGCAGATACGCAGTATTTT
CDR3: CAWNIADTQYF

J: TRBJ2-3
size: .
D: TRBD2
V: TRBV27
DNA: TGTGCCAGCACCTTTAGCGGGAACACAGATACGCAGTATTTT
CDR3: CASTFSGNTDTQYF

J: TRBJ2-3
size: .
D: TRBD1
V: TRBV6-1
DNA: TGTGCCAGCAGTTGGGACAGGAGCACAGATACGCAGTATTTT
CDR3: CASSWDRSTDTQYF

J: TRBJ1-1
size: few
D: .
V: TRBV29-1
DNA: TGCAGCGTTGAAAGGACAGCGAACACTGAAGCTTTCTTT
CDR3: CSVERTANTEAFF

J: TRBJ1-5
size: few
D: .
V: TRBV18
DNA: TGTGCCAGCTCACCACGGGTGGGAGGGGAAAACAATCAGCCCCAGCATTTT
CDR3: CASSPRVGGENNQPQHF

J: TRBJ2-2
size: few
D: TRBD1
V: TRBV5-4
DNA: TGTGCCAGCAGCTCCGGGACAGGGTTAACCGGGGAGCTGTTTTTT
CDR3: CASSSGTGLTGELFF

J: TRBJ1-4
size: few
D: TRBD1
V: TRBV30
DNA: TGTGCCTGGAGTATTGGGACAGGCAATGAAAAACTGTTTTTT
CDR3: CAWSIGTGNEKLFF

J: TRBJ1-4
size: .
D: TRBD1
V: TRBV28
DNA: TGTGCCAGCCGGGGGGGACAGTATCATGAAAAACTGTTTTTT
CDR3: CASRGGQYHEKLFF

J: TRBJ1-2
size: few
D: TRBD1
V: TRBV7-2
DNA: TGTGCCAGCAGCTACACAGGGGTTGCCTATGGCTACACCTTC
CDR3: CASSYTGVAYGYTF